Listed here is a single T cell receptor beta chain. Its antigen is as yet unknown. TCRdb's copy holds only in-frame clones and misses some; the assay was immunoSEQ multiplex PCR. The repertoire holds approximately 79,000 clones, with around 83% as singletons. This sample was included in a study of graft-versus-host responses after intestinal transplantation. The V gene lost 2 bases and the J gene lost 0 bases, with 8 bases spanning the gap. The CDR3 length is 15 residues. CDR1 is MGHRA, CDR2 YSYEKL, per germline. This sequence joins TRBV4-1 and TRBJ2-4; D gene unclear. This specimen was unstimulated CD4+ T cells sorted from spleen or lymph node cells, taken before intestinal transplant. The TCR was taken from a human donor who received an intestinal transplant. CDR3 nucleotide sequence: TGCGCCAGCAGCCAACGAGGATTAGCCAAAAACATTCAGTACTTC. It codes for CASSQRGLAKNIQYF.